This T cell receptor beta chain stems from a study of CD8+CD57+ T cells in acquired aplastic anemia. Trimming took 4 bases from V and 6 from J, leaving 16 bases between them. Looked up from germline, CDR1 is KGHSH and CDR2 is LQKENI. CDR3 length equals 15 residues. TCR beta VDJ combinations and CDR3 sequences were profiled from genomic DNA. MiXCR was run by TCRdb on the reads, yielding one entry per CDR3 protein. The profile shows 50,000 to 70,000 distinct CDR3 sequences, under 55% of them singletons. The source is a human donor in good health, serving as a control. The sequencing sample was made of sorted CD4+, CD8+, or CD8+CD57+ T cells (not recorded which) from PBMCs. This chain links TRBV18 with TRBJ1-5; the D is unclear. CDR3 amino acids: CASSQFTEGIQPQHF. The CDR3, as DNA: TGTGCCAGCTCACAGTTCACGGAGGGTATTCAGCCCCAGCATTTT.